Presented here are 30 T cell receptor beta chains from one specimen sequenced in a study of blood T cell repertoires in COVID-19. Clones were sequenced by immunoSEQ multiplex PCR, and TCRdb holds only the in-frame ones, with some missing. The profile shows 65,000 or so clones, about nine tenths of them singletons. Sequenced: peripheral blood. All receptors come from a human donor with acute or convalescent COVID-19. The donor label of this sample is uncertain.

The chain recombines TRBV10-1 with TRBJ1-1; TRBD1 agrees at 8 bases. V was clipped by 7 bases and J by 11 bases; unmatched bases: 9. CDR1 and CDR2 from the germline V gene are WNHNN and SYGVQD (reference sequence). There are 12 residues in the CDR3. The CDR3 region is CASTSRRGPAFF. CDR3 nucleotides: TGCGCCAGCACCTCTCGCAGGGGGCCGGCTTTCTTT.

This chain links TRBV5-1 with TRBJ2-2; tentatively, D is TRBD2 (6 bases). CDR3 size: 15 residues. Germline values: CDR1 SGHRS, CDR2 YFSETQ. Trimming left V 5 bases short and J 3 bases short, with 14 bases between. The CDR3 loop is CASSSDGGYTGELFF. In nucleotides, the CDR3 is TGCGCCAGCAGTTCGGACGGGGGATACACCGGGGAGCTGTTTTTT.

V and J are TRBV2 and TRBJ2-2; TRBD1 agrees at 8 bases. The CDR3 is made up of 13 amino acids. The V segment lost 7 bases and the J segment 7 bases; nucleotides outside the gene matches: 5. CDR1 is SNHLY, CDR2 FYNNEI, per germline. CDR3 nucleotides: TGTGCCAGCACCCGGACAGGGTTCGGGGAGCTGTTTTTT. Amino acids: CASTRTGFGELFF.

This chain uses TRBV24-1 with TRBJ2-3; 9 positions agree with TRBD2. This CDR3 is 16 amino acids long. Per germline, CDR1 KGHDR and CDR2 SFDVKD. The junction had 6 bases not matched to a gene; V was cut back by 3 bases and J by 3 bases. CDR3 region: CATSDSIAGETDTQYF. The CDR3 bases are TGTGCCACCAGTGATAGCATAGCGGGGGAGACAGATACGCAGTATTTT.

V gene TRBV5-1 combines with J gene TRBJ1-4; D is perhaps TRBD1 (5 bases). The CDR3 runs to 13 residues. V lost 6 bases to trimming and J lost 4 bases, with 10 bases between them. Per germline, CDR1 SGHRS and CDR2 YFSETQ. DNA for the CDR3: TGCGCCAGCAACCTCGGGGGTAATGAAAAACTGTTTTTT. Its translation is CASNLGGNEKLFF.

CDR3 nucleotide sequence: TGTGCCACCAGCAGCGGTAGCGGATACAATGAGCAGTTCTTC. Protein sequence: CATSSGSGYNEQFF. The V and J genes are TRBV15 and TRBJ2-1, with D tentatively TRBD2 (6 bases). The CDR3 loop spans 14 amino acids. Trimming removed 3 bases from V and 4 bases from J, with 10 bases in between. From germline, CDR1 is LNHNV and CDR2 YYDKDF (reference sequence).

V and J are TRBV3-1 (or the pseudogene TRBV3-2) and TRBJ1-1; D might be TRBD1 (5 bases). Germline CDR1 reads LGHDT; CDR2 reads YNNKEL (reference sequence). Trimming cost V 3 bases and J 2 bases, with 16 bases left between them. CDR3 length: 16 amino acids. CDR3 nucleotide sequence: TGTGCCAGCAGCCATACCCTTTGGACACCTAACACTGAAGCTTTCTTT. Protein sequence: CASSHTLWTPNTEAFF.

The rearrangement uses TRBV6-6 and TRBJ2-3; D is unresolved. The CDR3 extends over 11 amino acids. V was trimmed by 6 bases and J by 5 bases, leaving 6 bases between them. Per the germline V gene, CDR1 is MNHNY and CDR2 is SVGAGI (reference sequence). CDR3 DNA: TGTGCCAGCAGCTCTCGAGATACGCAGTATTTT. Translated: CASSSRDTQYF.

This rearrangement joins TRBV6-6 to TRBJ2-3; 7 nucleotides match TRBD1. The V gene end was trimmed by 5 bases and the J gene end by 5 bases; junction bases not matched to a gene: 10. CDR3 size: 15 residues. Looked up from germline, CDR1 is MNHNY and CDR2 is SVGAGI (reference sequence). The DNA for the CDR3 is TGTGCCAGCAGTCCCCAGAGGGGGCTTAGAGATACGCAGTATTTT. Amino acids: CASSPQRGLRDTQYF.

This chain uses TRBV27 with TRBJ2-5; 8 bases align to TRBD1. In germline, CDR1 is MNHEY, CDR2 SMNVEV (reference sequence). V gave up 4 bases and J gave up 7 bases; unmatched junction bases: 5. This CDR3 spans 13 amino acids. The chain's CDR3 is CASSSDREGTQYF. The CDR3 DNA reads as TGTGCCAGCAGTTCGGACAGGGAAGGGACCCAGTACTTC.

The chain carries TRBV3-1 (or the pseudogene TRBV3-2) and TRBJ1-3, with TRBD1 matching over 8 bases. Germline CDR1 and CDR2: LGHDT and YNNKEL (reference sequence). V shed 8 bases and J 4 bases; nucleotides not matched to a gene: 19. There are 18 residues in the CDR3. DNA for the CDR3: TGTGCCAGCGGGGTACGGGACAGGCTCGTACCTCTAGGAAACACCATATATTTT. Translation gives CASGVRDRLVPLGNTIYF.

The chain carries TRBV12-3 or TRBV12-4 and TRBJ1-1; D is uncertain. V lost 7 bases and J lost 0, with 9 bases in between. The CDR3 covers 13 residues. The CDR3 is CASKTRVNTEAFF. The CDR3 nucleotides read TGTGCCAGCAAGACTCGGGTGAACACTGAAGCTTTCTTT.

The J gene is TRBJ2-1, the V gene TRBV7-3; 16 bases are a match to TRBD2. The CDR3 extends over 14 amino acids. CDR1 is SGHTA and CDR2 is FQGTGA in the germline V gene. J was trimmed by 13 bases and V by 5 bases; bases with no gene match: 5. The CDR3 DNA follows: TGTGCCAGCAGCCTGGGACTAGCGGGAGGGTCCCAGTTCTTC. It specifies CASSLGLAGGSQFF.

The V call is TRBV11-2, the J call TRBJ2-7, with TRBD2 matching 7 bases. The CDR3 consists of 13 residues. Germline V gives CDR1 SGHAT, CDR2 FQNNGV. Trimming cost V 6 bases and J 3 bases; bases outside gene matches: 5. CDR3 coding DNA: TGTGCCAGCAGATCGACTAGCAGCTACGAGCAGTACTTC. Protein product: CASRSTSSYEQYF. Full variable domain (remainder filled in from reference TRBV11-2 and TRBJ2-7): EAGVAQSPRYKIIEKRQSVAFWCNPISGHATLYWYQQILGQGPKLLIQFQNNGVVDDSQLPKDRFSAERLKGVDSTLKIQPAKLEDSAVYLCASRSTSSYEQYFGPGTRLTVT.

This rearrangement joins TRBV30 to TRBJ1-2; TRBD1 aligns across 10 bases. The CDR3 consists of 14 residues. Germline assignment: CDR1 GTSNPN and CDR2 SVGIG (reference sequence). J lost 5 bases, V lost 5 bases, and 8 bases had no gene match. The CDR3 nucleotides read TGTGCCTGGGAGTCCGGGACAGGGGAGTATGGCTACACCTTC. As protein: CAWESGTGEYGYTF.

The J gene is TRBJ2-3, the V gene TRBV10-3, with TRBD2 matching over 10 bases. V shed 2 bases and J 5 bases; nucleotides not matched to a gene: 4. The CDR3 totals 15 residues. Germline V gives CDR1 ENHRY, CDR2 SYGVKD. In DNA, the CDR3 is TGTGCCATCAGTGAGCCCGGGACTAGCGTAGATACGCAGTATTTT. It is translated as CAISEPGTSVDTQYF.

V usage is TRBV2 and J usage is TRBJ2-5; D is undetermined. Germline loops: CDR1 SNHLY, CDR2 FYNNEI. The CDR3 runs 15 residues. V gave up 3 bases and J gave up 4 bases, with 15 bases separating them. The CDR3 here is CASSDRLSRPETQYF. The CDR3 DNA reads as TGTGCCAGCAGTGACCGACTCTCGAGGCCAGAGACCCAGTACTTC.

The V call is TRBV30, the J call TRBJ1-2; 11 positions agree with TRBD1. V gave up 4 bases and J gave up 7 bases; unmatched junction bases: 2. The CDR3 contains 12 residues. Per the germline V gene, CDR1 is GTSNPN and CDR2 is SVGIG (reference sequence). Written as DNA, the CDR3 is TGTGCCTGGAAGGACAGGGGGCGTGGCTACACCTTC. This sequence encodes CAWKDRGRGYTF. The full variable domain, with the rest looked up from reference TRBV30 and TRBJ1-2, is SQTIHQWPATLVQPVGSPLSLECTVEGTSNPNLYWYRQAAGRGLQLLFYSVGIGQISSEVPQNLSASRPQDRQFILSSKKLLLSDSGFYLCAWKDRGRGYTFGSGTRLTVV.

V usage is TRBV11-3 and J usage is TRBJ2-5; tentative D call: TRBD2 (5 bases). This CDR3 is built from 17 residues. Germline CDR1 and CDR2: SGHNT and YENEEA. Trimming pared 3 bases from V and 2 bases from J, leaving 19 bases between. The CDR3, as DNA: TGTGCCAGCAGCTTGGGGTTGGAGGCTAGAGGTCAAGAGACCCAGTACTTC. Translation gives CASSLGLEARGQETQYF.

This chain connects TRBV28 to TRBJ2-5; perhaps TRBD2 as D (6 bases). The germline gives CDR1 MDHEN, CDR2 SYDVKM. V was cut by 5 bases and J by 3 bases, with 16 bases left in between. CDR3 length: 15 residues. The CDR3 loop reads CASSPPRGGEETQYF. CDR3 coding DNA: TGTGCCAGCAGTCCCCCGCGGGGCGGGGAAGAGACCCAGTACTTC.

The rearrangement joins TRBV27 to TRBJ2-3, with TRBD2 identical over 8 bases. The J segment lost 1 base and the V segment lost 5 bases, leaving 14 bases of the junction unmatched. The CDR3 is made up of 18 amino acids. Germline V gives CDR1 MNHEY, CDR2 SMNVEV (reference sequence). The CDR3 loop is CASSPRGGLGVGTDTQYF. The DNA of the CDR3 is TGTGCCAGCAGTCCCCGGGGGGGCCTTGGGGTGGGCACAGATACGCAGTATTTT.

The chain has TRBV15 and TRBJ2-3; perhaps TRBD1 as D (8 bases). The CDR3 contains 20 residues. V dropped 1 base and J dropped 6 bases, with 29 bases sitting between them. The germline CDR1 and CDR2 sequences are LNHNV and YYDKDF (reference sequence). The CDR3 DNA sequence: TGTGCCACCAGCAGAGCGGGACAGGCAGTTGGGAGGGGGGAGATGGATACGCAGTATTTT. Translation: CATSRAGQAVGRGEMDTQYF.

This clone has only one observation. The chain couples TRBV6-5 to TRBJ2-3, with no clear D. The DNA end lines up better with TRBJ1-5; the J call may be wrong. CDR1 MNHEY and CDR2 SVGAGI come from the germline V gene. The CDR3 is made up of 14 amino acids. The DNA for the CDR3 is TGTGCCAGCATCAGAACCCTGATGGGAGATACGCAGCATTTT. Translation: CASIRTLMGDTQHF.

The DNA for the CDR3 is TGTGCCAGCAGCCAAGATCGGGGCGGGAGATACAATGAGCAGTTCTTC. This codes for CASSQDRGGRYNEQFF. J is TRBJ2-1 and V is TRBV14; 7 nucleotides match TRBD2. Germline CDR1 and CDR2: SGHDN and FVKESK. The V segment lost 0 bases and the J segment 4 bases; nucleotides outside the gene matches: 6. The CDR3 has 16 residues.

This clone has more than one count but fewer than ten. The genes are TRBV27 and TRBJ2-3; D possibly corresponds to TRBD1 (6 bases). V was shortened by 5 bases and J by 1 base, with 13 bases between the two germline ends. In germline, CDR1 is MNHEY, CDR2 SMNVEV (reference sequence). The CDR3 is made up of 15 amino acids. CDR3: CASSPHDRRTDTQYF. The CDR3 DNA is TGTGCCAGCAGTCCCCATGACAGGCGCACAGATACGCAGTATTTT.

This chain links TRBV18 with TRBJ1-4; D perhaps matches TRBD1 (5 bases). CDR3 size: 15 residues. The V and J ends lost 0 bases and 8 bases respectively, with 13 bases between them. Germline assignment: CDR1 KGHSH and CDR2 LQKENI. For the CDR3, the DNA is TGTGCCAGCTCACCACCTGACGCGGCAGGGGAAAAACTGTTTTTT. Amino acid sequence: CASSPPDAAGEKLFF.

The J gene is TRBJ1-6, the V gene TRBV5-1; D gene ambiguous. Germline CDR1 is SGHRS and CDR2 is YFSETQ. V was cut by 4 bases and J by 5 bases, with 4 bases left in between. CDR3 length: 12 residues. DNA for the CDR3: TGCGCCAGCAGCGCTAATAATTCACCCCTCCACTTT. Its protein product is CASSANNSPLHF. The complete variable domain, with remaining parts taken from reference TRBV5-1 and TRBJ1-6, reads KAGVTQTPRYLIKTRGQQVTLSCSPISGHRSVSWYQQTPGQGLQFLFEYFSETQRNKGNFPGRFSGRQFSNSRSEMNVSTLELGDSALYLCASSANNSPLHFGNGTRLTVT.

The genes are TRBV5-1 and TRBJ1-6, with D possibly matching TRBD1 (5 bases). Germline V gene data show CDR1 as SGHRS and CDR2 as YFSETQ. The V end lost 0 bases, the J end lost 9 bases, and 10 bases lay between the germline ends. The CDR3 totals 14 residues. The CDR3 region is CASSLVQGGSPLHF. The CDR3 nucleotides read TGCGCCAGCAGCTTGGTTCAGGGCGGTTCACCCCTCCACTTT.

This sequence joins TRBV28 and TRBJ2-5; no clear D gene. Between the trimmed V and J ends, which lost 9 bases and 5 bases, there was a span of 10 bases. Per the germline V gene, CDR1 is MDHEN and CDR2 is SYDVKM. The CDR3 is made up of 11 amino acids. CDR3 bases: TGTGCCAGTCGACTGGTGGAGACCCAGTACTTC. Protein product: CASRLVETQYF.

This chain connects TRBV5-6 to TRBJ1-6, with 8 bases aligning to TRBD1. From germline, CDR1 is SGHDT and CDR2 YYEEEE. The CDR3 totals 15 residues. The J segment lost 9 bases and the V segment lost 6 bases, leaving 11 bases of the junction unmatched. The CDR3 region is CASTIIRGPISPLHF. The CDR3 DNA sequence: TGTGCCAGCACCATAATCAGGGGGCCGATTTCACCCCTCCACTTT.